The 24 T cell receptor beta chains below were found in one sample sequenced in a study of CD8 T cells in Susac syndrome. Random-hexamer reverse transcription was applied to roughly 0.5 to 1 ug RNA. TCRdb redid the calling of the immunoSEQ multiplex PCR reads with MiXCR, one entry per CDR3 protein. The sample includes about 180,000 distinct CDR3 sequences, roughly 94% of them seen just once. Sequencing was carried out using CD4+ T cells from PBMCs. These receptors all come from a human donor with Susac syndrome.

V and J are TRBV5-1 and TRBJ2-2; 9 positions agree with TRBD1. Trimming at V came to 4 bases and at J to 2 bases, leaving 3 bases not matched to a gene. The CDR3 consists of 15 residues. Germline loops: CDR1 SGHRS, CDR2 YFSETQ. As DNA, the CDR3 is TGCGCCAGCAGCCGGACAGGGGCCAACACCGGGGAGCTGTTTTTT. It translates to CASSRTGANTGELFF.

The chain carries TRBV3-1 and TRBJ1-1; TRBD1 is a possible D gene (5 bases). V was clipped by 1 base and J by 1 base, with 10 bases between them. The germline CDR1 and CDR2 sequences are LGHDT and YNNKEL (reference sequence). The CDR3 is made up of 15 amino acids. CDR3 loop: CASSQGGRTNTEAFF. CDR3 bases: TGTGCCAGCAGCCAAGGGGGACGGACGAACACTGAAGCTTTCTTT.

The chain has TRBV29-1 and TRBJ1-1, with 8 positions matching TRBD1. The V segment lost 6 bases and the J segment 1 base; nucleotides outside the gene matches: 4. This CDR3 contains 13 residues. Germline-derived CDR1 and CDR2 are SQVTM and ANQGSEA. The CDR3 here is CSVGDRPNTEAFF. CDR3 sequence (DNA): TGCAGCGTGGGGGACAGGCCGAACACTGAAGCTTTCTTT. Combining the CDR3 with reference TRBV29-1 and TRBJ1-1 gives the whole variable domain SAVISQKPSRDICQRGTSLTIQCQVDSQVTMMFWYRQQPGQSLTLIATANQGSEATYESGFVIDKFPISRPNLTFSTLTVSNMSPEDSSIYLCSVGDRPNTEAFFGQGTRLTVV.

The V call is TRBV9, the J call TRBJ2-7; 7 bases fit TRBD1. The CDR3 sequence is 16 residues long. The germline V gene has CDR1 SGDLS and CDR2 YYNGEE. J gave up 4 bases and V 4 bases, and 14 bases lay outside the gene matches. CDR3: CASSPMTGYGPYEQYF. CDR3 DNA sequence: TGTGCCAGCAGCCCCATGACAGGGTATGGGCCGTACGAGCAGTACTTC.

V is TRBV7-2 and J is TRBJ1-6; D not certain. With 1 base removed from V and 13 bases from J, the gap between germline ends came to 11 bases. This CDR3 region has 13 residues. CDR1 and CDR2 (germline): SGHTA, FQGNSA. The CDR3 DNA reads as TGTGCCAGCAGCTTAGGGACCCCCCGCCCCCTCCACTTT. It specifies CASSLGTPRPLHF. Using reference TRBV7-2 and TRBJ1-6 for the parts outside the CDR3, the full variable domain is GAGVSQSPSNKVTEKGKDVELRCDPISGHTALYWYRQSLGQGLEFLIYFQGNSAPDKSGLPSDRFSAERTGGSVSTLTIQRTQQEDSAVYLCASSLGTPRPLHFGNGTRLTVT.

This clonotype has just one count. This rearrangement joins TRBV7-9 to TRBJ1-2; the D gene is possibly TRBD1 (6 bases). V lost 1 base and J lost 6, with 15 bases in between. Germline V gene sequence: CDR1 SEHNR, CDR2 FQNEAQ (reference sequence). This CDR3 is 15 amino acids long. CDR3 sequence (DNA): TGTGCCAGCAGCTTAGAGGGGGGCGCTAAGAATGGCTACACCTTC. Encoded protein: CASSLEGGAKNGYTF.

The V and J genes are TRBV12-3 or TRBV12-4 and TRBJ1-5, with 8 nucleotides matching TRBD1. This CDR3 has 15 amino acids. Trimming at V came to 3 bases and at J to 5 bases, leaving 6 bases not matched to a gene. The CDR3 reads CASSFQTGADQPQHF. CDR3 DNA sequence: TGTGCCAGCAGTTTCCAGACAGGGGCGGATCAGCCCCAGCATTTT.

The chain has TRBV15 and TRBJ1-1; unclear D gene. Germline V lookup: CDR1 LNHNV, CDR2 YYDKDF (reference sequence). This CDR3 region has 15 residues. V gave up 0 bases and J gave up 1 base, with 9 bases separating them. CDR3 residues: CATSRDPAQNTEAFF. The CDR3 DNA reads TGTGCCACCAGCAGAGATCCCGCCCAGAACACTGAAGCTTTCTTT.

The gene calls are TRBV19 and TRBJ1-2; 9 positions agree with TRBD1. The length of the CDR3 is 15 residues. V lost 7 bases and J lost 2; bases outside the gene matches: 8. Germline V gene lookup returns CDR1 LNHDA and CDR2 SQIVND (reference sequence). CDR3 in amino acids: CASTLSGTGNYGYTF. For the CDR3, the DNA is TGTGCCAGTACCCTATCCGGGACAGGGAACTATGGCTACACCTTC.

The chain has TRBV2 and TRBJ2-7, with D possibly being TRBD2 (5 bases). The germline CDR1 and CDR2 sequences are SNHLY and FYNNEI. The CDR3 has 14 residues. The ends were cut back, 6 bases at V and 3 bases at J, with 15 bases in the middle. The CDR3 loop reads CASSLETLGYEQYF. The CDR3 coding sequence is TGTGCCAGCAGCCTAGAGACACTAGGCTACGAGCAGTACTTC.

The CDR3 protein is CASSWGSTGSTDTQYF. The CDR3 nucleotides are TGCGCCAGCAGTTGGGGGAGTACAGGGAGCACAGATACGCAGTATTTT. The V call is TRBV5-1, the J call TRBJ2-3, with D perhaps matching TRBD1 (6 bases). V gave up 5 bases and J gave up 0 bases, with 16 bases separating them. This CDR3 region has 16 residues. Germline V CDR1 and CDR2: SGHRS, YFSETQ. Full variable domain (missing parts from reference TRBV5-1 and TRBJ2-3): KAGVTQTPRYLIKTRGQQVTLSCSPISGHRSVSWYQQTPGQGLQFLFEYFSETQRNKGNFPGRFSGRQFSNSRSEMNVSTLELGDSALYLCASSWGSTGSTDTQYFGPGTRLTVL.

V usage is TRBV6-6 and J usage is TRBJ1-5; TRBD1 matches 9 bases. The CDR3 sequence is 15 residues long. J gave up 6 bases and V 2 bases, and 5 bases lay outside the gene matches. Germline CDR1 reads MNHNY; CDR2 reads SVGAGI (reference sequence). The CDR3, as DNA: TGTGCCAGCAGTTACACAGGGGGCCTATCTCAGCCCCAGCATTTT. Residues: CASSYTGGLSQPQHF.

This chain joins TRBV4-2 and TRBJ2-7; the D is unclear. Germline lookup yields CDR1 LGHNA and CDR2 YNFKEQ. V was clipped by 3 bases and J by 1 base, with 16 bases between them. The CDR3 has 16 amino acids. The CDR3 region is CASSHFRWDRSYEQYF. In nucleotides, the CDR3 is TGTGCCAGCAGCCACTTTAGGTGGGATAGATCCTACGAGCAGTACTTC.

The rearrangement joins TRBV6-2 or TRBV6-3 to TRBJ1-2; D is unclear. Germline V gene lookup returns CDR1 MNHEY and CDR2 SVGEGT. V was shortened by 7 bases and J by 5 bases, with 14 bases between the two germline ends. This CDR3 is built from 13 residues. The DNA for the CDR3 is TGTGCCAGCAACCTCGACCCATCTTATGGCTACACCTTC. Translating gives CASNLDPSYGYTF.

The V call is TRBV7-9, the J call TRBJ1-1; possibly TRBD1 for D (5 bases). With 2 bases removed from V and 9 bases from J, the gap between germline ends came to 25 bases. This CDR3 comprises 17 residues. The V gene's germline CDR1 is SEHNR and CDR2 FQNEAQ (reference sequence). DNA of the CDR3: TGTGCCAGCAGCTTAACGGGGACCCGATCAGGGATGCGTAAAGCTTTCTTT. Translating it yields CASSLTGTRSGMRKAFF.

The genes are TRBV2 and TRBJ2-7, with D perhaps matching TRBD1 or TRBD2 (5 bases each). Germline V lookup: CDR1 SNHLY, CDR2 FYNNEI. The CDR3 runs to 13 residues. V lost 4 bases and J lost 9, with 16 bases in between. The CDR3 DNA sequence: TGTGCCAGCAGTGTGCCGGACCCTGGGACGCAGTACTTC. It translates to CASSVPDPGTQYF.

The gene calls are TRBV27 and TRBJ1-3; D is unresolved. The V end lost 5 bases, the J end lost 4 bases, and 9 bases lay between the germline ends. The CDR3 covers 13 residues. The V gene's germline CDR1 is MNHEY and CDR2 SMNVEV (reference sequence). CDR3 in amino acids: CASSPIPGNTIYF. The CDR3 DNA reads as TGTGCCAGCAGTCCGATACCGGGAAACACCATATATTTT.

V gene TRBV29-1 combines with J gene TRBJ1-1, with D possibly being TRBD1 (5 bases). CDR3 size: 13 residues. Germline lookup yields CDR1 SQVTM and CDR2 ANQGSEA. V was shortened by 4 bases and J by 1 base, with 10 bases between the two germline ends. CDR3 region: CSVGTQGNTEAFF. As DNA, the CDR3 is TGCAGCGTTGGTACCCAGGGGAACACTGAAGCTTTCTTT.

The chain links TRBV3-1 to TRBJ1-3; D perhaps matches TRBD1 (6 bases). V gave up 5 bases and J gave up 1 base, with 15 bases separating them. The CDR3 runs 16 residues. CDR1 is LGHDT, CDR2 YNNKEL, per germline (reference sequence). CDR3 nucleotides: TGTGCCAGCAGCTCCCTACAGGGTACGTCTGGAAACACCATATATTTT. It yields the protein CASSSLQGTSGNTIYF.

The genes are TRBV7-9 and TRBJ2-7, with 7 bases fitting TRBD1. CDR3 size: 14 residues. J was trimmed by 2 bases and V by 5 bases; bases with no gene match: 6. The germline V gene encodes CDR1 SEHNR and CDR2 FQNEAQ (reference sequence). The CDR3 loop is CASSLSGTAYEQYF. The CDR3 DNA reads TGTGCCAGCAGCCTCTCCGGGACAGCCTACGAGCAGTACTTC.

V and J are TRBV7-2 and TRBJ1-3, with a possible D match to TRBD1 (6 bases). V shed 1 base and J shed 0 bases, with 7 bases lying between them. The CDR3 loop spans 15 amino acids. Per the germline V gene, CDR1 is SGHTA and CDR2 is FQGNSA. The CDR3 sequence is CASSLVRGSGNTIYF. As DNA, the CDR3 is TGTGCCAGCAGCTTAGTCAGGGGCTCTGGAAACACCATATATTTT.

This clonotype was recorded only once. The chain couples TRBV30 to TRBJ2-5; D is perhaps TRBD2 (5 bases). This CDR3 region has 14 residues. Trimming took 0 bases from V and 7 from J, leaving 15 bases between them. Germline V gene lookup returns CDR1 GTSNPN and CDR2 SVGIG (reference sequence). CDR3: CAWSVSSSGGTQYF. The CDR3 coding sequence is TGTGCCTGGAGTGTATCCTCGAGCGGAGGGACCCAGTACTTC.

The count of this clonotype is one. The chain links TRBV2 to TRBJ2-7; D uncertain. V was cut by 0 bases and J by 5 bases, with 14 bases left in between. There are 15 residues in the CDR3. Germline V CDR1 and CDR2: SNHLY, FYNNEI. The CDR3 nucleotides read TGTGCCAGCAGTGAAGCCCCAGCCTCTCTTAACGAGCAGTACTTC. Translated, it gives CASSEAPASLNEQYF.

The chain is built from TRBV7-2 and TRBJ2-1; 7 nucleotides line up with TRBD2. The trim removed 6 bases at V and 6 bases at J, leaving 8 bases unmatched. CDR1 is SGHTA and CDR2 is FQGNSA in the germline V gene. The CDR3 spans 14 residues. CDR3 bases: TGTGCCAGCAGTCGTGGGACTACACCCAATGAGCAGTTCTTC. Protein sequence: CASSRGTTPNEQFF.